This T cell receptor beta chain was captured by sequencing in a study of glioma-infiltrating T cells after dendritic cell vaccination. About the research overall: Autologous tumor lysate-pulsed dendritic cell vaccination was given between about 2003 and 2013. Dendritic cell vaccine was injected intradermally three times, biweekly.

The time point is: after dendritic cell vaccination, including at tumor progression/relapse. No glioblastoma patient carried an isocitrate dehydrogenase mutation. Germline CDR1 reads SGDLS; CDR2 reads YYNGEE. Between the trimmed V and J ends, which lost 3 bases and 10 bases, there was a span of 17 bases. The CDR3 consists of 15 residues. Sequencing used immunoSEQ multiplex PCR; TCRdb keeps in-frame clones, though not all of them. In the table there are tens of thousands of clones, about 86% of which are singletons. This clone was detected once. J is TRBJ1-6 and V is TRBV9; a weak D match, TRBD1 (5 bases). The sequences come from blood, collected after dendritic cell vaccination. The receptor was isolated from a human donor with glioblastoma. CDR3 nucleotides: TGTGCCAGCAGCGCCAGGGATTTCGGCGGCTCACCCCTCCACTTT. Protein sequence: CASSARDFGGSPLHF.